A single T cell receptor (beta chain) is shown here with its context. This clonotype was counted at least ten times. The antigen this receptor binds is unknown. There are no base qualities to consult, and no much larger clone falls within one base. Two rounds of multiplex PCR were used to amplify the TCR beta CDR3 region from genomic DNA. The first PCR round used primers specific to each TRBV and TRBJ gene, and the primer sequences were filed in Chinese patent CN105087789A. Universal primers were used in the second round of PCR. The Roche High Pure PCR Template Preparation Kit was used to extract genomic DNA from frozen PBMCs. An Illumina HiSeq 3000 was used to sequence the libraries paired-end with 151 bp reads. As for how the authors treated the data: CutAdapt was used to discard raw reads that did not contain the multiplex PCR primer sequences. PEAR was used to merge high-quality paired reads into contigs. By aligning each contig to reference sequences, MiXCR assigned the TRB V, D and J gene segments to that contig. CDR3 sequences were clustered by base quality and sequence similarity to remove sequencing errors. Diversity was calculated as Shannon entropy divided by the natural log of the number of productive TCR sequences. To get clonality, Shannon entropy was divided by the natural log of the number of unique clonotypes, and that result was subtracted from one. Progression-free survival cut-offs for repertoire metrics were chosen using the Youden index of ROC curves, with analyses run in R 3.5.3. The public reads were reprocessed in TCRdb via fastp at Q25 and MiXCR, keeping in-frame beta chains. Rows merge per CDR3 protein into single entries with the most common DNA and genes. Here the V and J calls rest on TCRdb's processing, not on the authors' analysis. This sample is represented by roughly 15,000 distinct CDR3 sequences; more than 35% of them were singletons. The ten top clones hold approximately 40% of the sample.

The sample is drawn from a study of prognosis after radiotherapy for stage I lung cancer (dated by TCRdb to about 2021). With respect to the entire study: Between early 2018 and January 2019, approximately 20 stage I NSCLC patients were enrolled in Nanjing, China. Stage I lung tumors that were newly diagnosed and primary were found in approximately 15 patients, while a handful of patients had oligometastatic NSCLC after surgical resection of the primary tumor. All patients were regarded as medically inoperable, because of comorbidities in more than ten patients and refusal of surgery in several patients. The cohort included over 10 men and several women, with a median age of approximately 73 years and a range of about 50 to 90 years. Eleven to twelve patients had adenocarcinoma and roughly 7 had squamous cell carcinoma as the tumor histology. SBRT was delivered in 3 to 5 fractions with a biologically effective dose of at least 100 Gy, and image-guided IMRT or VMAT was used for delivery. No patient received concurrent therapy alongside SBRT. Four of the 19 patients developed distant metastases after SBRT, at a median of roughly seven months; the other 15 showed no significant progression. The study profiled peripheral blood TCR beta repertoires from stage I NSCLC patients before and after stereotactic body radiotherapy and related them to distant failure. The study took one blood sample before SBRT and one after SBRT from each of 20 or so patients and sequenced all 40 or so samples. Overall study results and their limits: None of the reported P values were adjusted for multiple comparisons. No determination of tumor specificity was made for expanded TCR clones. After SBRT, the count of unique TCR clones dropped from a median of about 10,000 beforehand to approximately 7,300 afterward (Wilcoxon paired P=0.011). Differences by metastasis status were reportedly seen in TRBV and TRBJ usage frequencies, involving two V genes at baseline and, after SBRT, several V genes and two J genes. The study was limited by its small cohort and short follow-up, and the findings require independent validation. Post-SBRT Shannon entropy and its change from baseline were lower in patients who developed distant metastases; baseline Shannon entropy was not associated with metastases.

All patients had node-negative disease on CT and PET/CT, and none had a history of other malignancies or had previously received chemotherapy or radiotherapy. Roughly 6 milliliters of peripheral venous blood were drawn into EDTA tubes at each of two time points. Ficoll-Paque Plus density-gradient centrifugation was used to isolate PBMCs. Right after collection, samples were placed at -80 degrees C and kept there until analysis. The sequencing used PBMCs, collected before or after stereotactic body radiation therapy (not recorded which). The TCR originated in a donor older than 45 with non-small cell lung cancer.

The CDR3 corresponds to CASSPSGKDEQFF. Here is the DNA: TGTGCCAGCAGTCCGAGCGGGAAGGATGAGCAGTTCTTC. This chain is built from TRBV14 and TRBJ2-1, with TRBD2 identical over 7 junction bases. The CDR3, from cysteine to phenylalanine, totals 13 residues. Only the CDR3 region is kept as DNA, spanning 39 bases read in frame from base 1. The CDR1 and CDR2 encoded by the germline V gene are SGHDN and FVKESK. Germline trimming amounts to 6 bases on V and 8 bases on J, with 7 as the count of junction bases outside the gene matches.